These 16 T cell receptor beta chains were all obtained from the same sample, sequenced in a study of cytomegalovirus exposure and HLA in healthy donors. PCR primers comprised 60 Vbeta and 13 Jbeta primers. Repertoires were generated with immunoSEQ multiplex PCR, while TCRdb's copy carries only in-frame clones and drops some. The sample records 99,000 or so clones, approximately 82% being singletons. The sample was PBMCs. These receptors were taken from a man between 35 and 55 years old in good health and CMV-seropositive.

V gene TRBV5-6 combines with J gene TRBJ2-1, with D possibly matching TRBD1 (6 bases). Trimming took 0 bases from V and 3 from J, leaving 13 bases between them. The length of the CDR3 is 16 residues. Per germline, CDR1 SGHDT and CDR2 YYEEEE. Written as DNA, the CDR3 is TGTGCCAGCAGCTTGGACAGGGTGAAGGGCTACAATGAGCAGTTCTTC. Its protein is CASSLDRVKGYNEQFF. Full variable domain (rest looked up from reference TRBV5-6 and TRBJ2-1): DAGVTQSPTHLIKTRGQQVTLRCSPKSGHDTVSWYQQALGQGPQFIFQYYEEEERQRGNFPDRFSGHQFPNYSSELNVNALLLGDSALYLCASSLDRVKGYNEQFFGPGTRLTVL.

This chain joins TRBV7-8 and TRBJ2-1; tentative D call: TRBD1 (8 bases). V was cut by 4 bases and J by 9 bases, with 19 bases left in between. The V gene's germline CDR1 is SGHVS and CDR2 FQNEAQ. The CDR3 runs 15 residues. The CDR3 region is CASSWGGTGLGEQFF. DNA of the CDR3: TGTGCCAGCAGCTGGGGAGGGACAGGCCTTGGTGAGCAGTTCTTC.

The genes are TRBV6-6 and TRBJ1-5; 11 bases map to TRBD1. Germline CDR1 is MNHNY and CDR2 is SVGAGI (reference sequence). With V trimmed by 5 bases and J by 8 bases, 8 bases remained unmatched. This CDR3 comprises 15 residues. The CDR3 sequence: CASSPRTGGDEPQHF. The CDR3 bases are TGTGCCAGCAGTCCGCGGACAGGGGGCGATGAGCCCCAGCATTTT.

This chain links TRBV7-9 with TRBJ1-2; possibly TRBD1 for D (5 bases). The CDR3 runs to 15 residues. Trimming removed 5 bases from V and 8 bases from J, with 21 bases in between. Germline V CDR1 and CDR2: SEHNR, FQNEAQ (reference sequence). Written as DNA, the CDR3 is TGTGCCAGCAGCCTCCCGCTGACAGTCCTTAACGGCTACACCTTC. Protein sequence: CASSLPLTVLNGYTF.

The chain employs TRBV6-5 and TRBJ1-1; D is uncertain. The ends were cut back, 6 bases at V and 1 base at J, with 12 bases in the middle. The germline V gene has CDR1 MNHEY and CDR2 SVGAGI. The CDR3 is made up of 14 amino acids. CDR3 DNA sequence: TGTGCCAGCAGACGGGAACCCGCGAACACTGAAGCTTTCTTT. This codes for CASRREPANTEAFF.

The chain couples TRBV7-6 to TRBJ2-5, with D perhaps matching TRBD2 (7 bases). The length of the CDR3 is 17 residues. V lost 7 bases to trimming and J lost 1 base, with 22 bases between them. Germline V gene sequence: CDR1 SGHVS, CDR2 FNYEAQ. DNA of the CDR3: TGTGCCAGCACCCCGCGGCCGGGGGGCGGTAGCCAAGAGACCCAGTACTTC. It is translated as CASTPRPGGGSQETQYF.

In regard to this clone: Other nucleotide sequences from this sample produce the same CDR3. This sequence joins TRBV7-2 and TRBJ2-5; 9 bases fit TRBD2. The trim removed 1 base at V and 4 bases at J, leaving 7 bases unmatched. The CDR3 is 16 amino acids. Germline V CDR1 and CDR2: SGHTA, FQGNSA. Written as DNA, the CDR3 is TGTGCCAGCAGCTTAGGGAGCGGGAGGATGGGAGAGACCCAGTACTTC. Residues: CASSLGSGRMGETQYF.

The chain is built from TRBV2 and TRBJ1-2, with 7 bases fitting TRBD1. The germline V gene encodes CDR1 SNHLY and CDR2 FYNNEI. The J segment lost 14 bases and the V segment lost 7 bases, leaving 16 bases of the junction unmatched. The CDR3 loop spans 13 amino acids. The CDR3 DNA reads TGTGCCAGCAAATCCCGGGACAGCCCCGCCAAGACCTTC. Encoded protein: CASKSRDSPAKTF.

This clone was detected only once. This chain joins TRBV11-1 and TRBJ2-7, with a tentative D call TRBD1 (6 bases). Per the germline V gene, CDR1 is SGHAT and CDR2 is FQDESV (reference sequence). V was trimmed by 1 base and J by 6 bases, leaving 13 bases between them. This CDR3 contains 14 residues. CDR3 in amino acids: CASSLGRDTLEQYF. CDR3 bases: TGTGCCAGCAGCTTAGGAAGGGACACGCTCGAGCAGTACTTC.

V usage is TRBV28 and J usage is TRBJ1-5; D gene ambiguous. The CDR3 contains 12 residues. CDR1 MDHEN and CDR2 SYDVKM come from the germline V gene. Trimming stripped 4 bases from V and 6 bases from J, with 7 bases between. The CDR3 sequence is CASSSMAQPQHF. CDR3 coding DNA: TGTGCCAGCAGTTCGATGGCTCAGCCCCAGCATTTT. Full variable domain (outside the CDR3, taken from reference TRBV28 and TRBJ1-5): DVKVTQSSRYLVKRTGEKVFLECVQDMDHENMFWYRQDPGLGLRLIYFSYDVKMKEKGDIPEGYSVSREKKERFSLILESASTNQTSMYLCASSSMAQPQHFGDGTRLSIL.

The chain combines TRBV19 with TRBJ1-5; no clear D. Germline V CDR1 and CDR2: LNHDA, SQIVND (reference sequence). V was cut by 5 bases and J by 4 bases, with 18 bases left in between. This CDR3 region has 16 residues. The CDR3 here is CASSSPYPGINQPQHF. The CDR3 bases are TGTGCCAGTAGTTCCCCCTATCCCGGGATAAATCAGCCCCAGCATTTT.

The V call is TRBV19, the J call TRBJ2-1, with D possibly matching TRBD2 (7 bases). The germline CDR1 and CDR2 sequences are LNHDA and SQIVND (reference sequence). The CDR3 length is 16 residues. V dropped 6 bases and J dropped 2 bases, with 17 bases sitting between them. This chain's CDR3 is CASSPWGGGTYNEQFF. DNA for the CDR3: TGTGCCAGTAGCCCGTGGGGCGGGGGCACCTACAATGAGCAGTTCTTC.

The chain is built from TRBV11-3 and TRBJ2-1, with 8 bases identical to TRBD2. The CDR3 is 15 amino acids. V was pared by 5 bases and J by 1 base, with 4 bases of the junction left unmatched. Germline assignment: CDR1 SGHNT and CDR2 YENEEA. CDR3 DNA sequence: TGTGCCAGCAGCCCCGGGACTAGATCCTACAATGAGCAGTTCTTC. This gives the protein CASSPGTRSYNEQFF.

The rearrangement joins TRBV30 to TRBJ2-5; 7 bases are shared with TRBD1. Germline lookup yields CDR1 GTSNPN and CDR2 SVGIG (reference sequence). The CDR3 totals 14 residues. J was trimmed by 3 bases and V by 0 bases; bases with no gene match: 4. CDR3 sequence: CAWSVGDSEETQYF. The CDR3 nucleotides are TGTGCCTGGAGTGTAGGGGACAGCGAAGAGACCCAGTACTTC.

V gene TRBV28 combines with J gene TRBJ2-7, with 8 nucleotides matching TRBD2. This CDR3 region has 19 residues. Trimming took 1 base from V and 1 from J; bases not matched to a gene: 15. Germline loops: CDR1 MDHEN, CDR2 SYDVKM. The CDR3 loop reads CASSLFIGGEREISYEQYF. CDR3 DNA: TGTGCCAGCAGTTTATTTATCGGTGGTGAGCGGGAGATATCCTACGAGCAGTACTTC.

The sample holds a few counts of this clone. The chain uses TRBV19 and TRBJ1-5; D unclear. V was cut by 6 bases and J by 1 base, with 22 bases left in between. The CDR3 covers 18 residues. Germline V gene lookup returns CDR1 LNHDA and CDR2 SQIVND (reference sequence). This chain's CDR3 is CASRTRGLGQSSNQPQHF. CDR3 coding DNA: TGTGCCAGTAGAACTCGGGGTTTGGGTCAGTCGAGCAATCAGCCCCAGCATTTT.